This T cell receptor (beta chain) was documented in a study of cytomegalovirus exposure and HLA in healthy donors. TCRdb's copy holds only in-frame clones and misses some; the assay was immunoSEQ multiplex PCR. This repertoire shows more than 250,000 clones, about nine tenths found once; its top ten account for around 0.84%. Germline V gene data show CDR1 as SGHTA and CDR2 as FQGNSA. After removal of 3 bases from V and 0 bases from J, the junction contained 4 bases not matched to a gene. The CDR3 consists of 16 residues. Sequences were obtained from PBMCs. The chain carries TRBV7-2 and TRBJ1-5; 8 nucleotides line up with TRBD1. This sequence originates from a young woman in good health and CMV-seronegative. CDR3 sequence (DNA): TGTGCCAGCAGCTTCCAGACAGGGGATAGCAATCAGCCCCAGCATTTT. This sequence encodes CASSFQTGDSNQPQHF.